This T cell receptor (beta chain) appears in the sequencing data of a study of radiotherapy plus CTLA-4 blockade in lung cancer. Study summary: In 18% of patients, objective responses were seen; 31% had disease control. Whole-study results and caveats: Increased serum interferon-beta after radiation also reportedly predicted response strongly. TCR clones from tumors expanded in blood after radiotherapy plus ipilimumab.

In regard to this clone: Antigen: not known.

The V end was cut by 1 base, the J end by 6 bases, with 10 bases between. Per the germline V gene, CDR1 is SGDLS and CDR2 is YYNGEE. This CDR3 is 13 amino acids long. Participants had chemo-refractory metastatic non-small-cell lung cancer and were treated with focal radiation plus ipilimumab CTLA-4 blockade. Assay: immunoSEQ multiplex PCR; the TCRdb copy retains only in-frame clones and omits some. The sample holds about 45,000 clones, approximately 76% seen once. The chain links TRBV9 to TRBJ1-1; no definite D call. The source was peripheral blood, collected from a patient treated with radiotherapy plus ipilimumab. This TCR derives from a human donor with non-small cell lung cancer who had stable disease on radiotherapy plus ipilimumab. CDR3 coding DNA: TGTGCCAGCAGCGTAACTGGCCAGGCTGAAGCTTTCTTT. Its translation is CASSVTGQAEAFF.